The clone carrying this TCR beta chain was seen a single time. These data come from a study of T cells after posttransplantation cyclophosphamide. Measured with immunoSEQ multiplex PCR; TCRdb has only the in-frame clones, and not every one. The sample consists of tens of thousands of clones, 80% to 95% of them appearing once. Trimming shortened V by 3 bases and J by 3 bases, and 15 bases separated the two germline ends. This CDR3 has 16 residues. Germline V gene sequence: CDR1 MDHEN, CDR2 SYDVKM. The rearrangement uses TRBV28 and TRBJ1-5, with no clear D. The sample comprised PBMCs. This TCR came from a woman in her thirties in good health and a related stem cell transplant donor. This chain's CDR3 is CASSFSGRKNNQPQHF. In DNA, the CDR3 is TGTGCCAGCAGTTTCAGCGGTCGGAAAAACAATCAGCCCCAGCATTTT. Combining the CDR3 with reference TRBV28 and TRBJ1-5 gives the whole variable domain DVKVTQSSRYLVKRTGEKVFLECVQDMDHENMFWYRQDPGLGLRLIYFSYDVKMKEKGDIPEGYSVSREKKERFSLILESASTNQTSMYLCASSFSGRKNNQPQHFGDGTRLSIL.